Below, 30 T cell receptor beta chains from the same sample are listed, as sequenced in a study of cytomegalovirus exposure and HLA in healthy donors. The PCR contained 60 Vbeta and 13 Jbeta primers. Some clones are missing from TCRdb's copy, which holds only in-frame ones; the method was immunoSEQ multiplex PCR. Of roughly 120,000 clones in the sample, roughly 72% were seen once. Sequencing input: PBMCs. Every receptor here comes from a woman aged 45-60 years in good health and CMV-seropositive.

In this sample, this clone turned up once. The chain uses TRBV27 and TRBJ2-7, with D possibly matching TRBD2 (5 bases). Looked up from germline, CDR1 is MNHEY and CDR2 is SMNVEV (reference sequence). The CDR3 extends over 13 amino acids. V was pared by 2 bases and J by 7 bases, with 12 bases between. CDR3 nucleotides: TGTGCCAGCAGTTTAGAGGCGGGCGGAGAGCAGTACTTC. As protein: CASSLEAGGEQYF.

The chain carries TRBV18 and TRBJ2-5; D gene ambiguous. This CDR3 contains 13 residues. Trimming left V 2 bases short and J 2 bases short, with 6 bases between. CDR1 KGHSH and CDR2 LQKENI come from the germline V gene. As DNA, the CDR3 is TGTGCCAGCTCACCAAGCCTTCAAGAGACCCAGTACTTC. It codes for CASSPSLQETQYF.

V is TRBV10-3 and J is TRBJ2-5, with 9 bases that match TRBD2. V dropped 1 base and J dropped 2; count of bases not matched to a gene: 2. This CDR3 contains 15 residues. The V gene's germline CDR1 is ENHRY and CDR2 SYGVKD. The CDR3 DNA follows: TGTGCCATCAGTGAGTTGCTAGCGGGGCAAGAGACCCAGTACTTC. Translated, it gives CAISELLAGQETQYF.

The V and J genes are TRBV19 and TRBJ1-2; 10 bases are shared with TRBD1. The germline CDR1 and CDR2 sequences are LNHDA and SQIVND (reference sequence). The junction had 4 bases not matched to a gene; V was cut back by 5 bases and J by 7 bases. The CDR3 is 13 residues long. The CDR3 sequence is CASSLDRGLGYTF. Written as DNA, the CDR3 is TGTGCCAGTAGTCTCGACAGGGGGCTTGGCTACACCTTC.

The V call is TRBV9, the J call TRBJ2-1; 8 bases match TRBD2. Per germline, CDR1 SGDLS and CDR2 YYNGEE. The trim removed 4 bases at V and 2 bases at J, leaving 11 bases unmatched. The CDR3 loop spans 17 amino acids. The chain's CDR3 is CASSPGLADVTYNEQFF. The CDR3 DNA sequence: TGTGCCAGCAGCCCAGGACTAGCTGACGTTACCTACAATGAGCAGTTCTTC.

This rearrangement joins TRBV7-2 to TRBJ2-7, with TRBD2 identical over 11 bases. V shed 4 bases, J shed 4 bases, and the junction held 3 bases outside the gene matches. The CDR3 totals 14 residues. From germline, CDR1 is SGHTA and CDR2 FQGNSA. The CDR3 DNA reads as TGTGCCAGCAGCTCTCGGACTAGCGGGTACGAGCAGTACTTC. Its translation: CASSSRTSGYEQYF.

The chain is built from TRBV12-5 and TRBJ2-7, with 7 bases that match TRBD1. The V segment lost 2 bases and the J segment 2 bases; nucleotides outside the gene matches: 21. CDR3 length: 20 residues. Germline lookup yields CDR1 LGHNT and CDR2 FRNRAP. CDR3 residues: CASGLPRDRVKLRNTYEQYF. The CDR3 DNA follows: TGTGCTAGTGGTTTGCCCCGGGACAGAGTTAAACTTCGGAACACCTACGAGCAGTACTTC.

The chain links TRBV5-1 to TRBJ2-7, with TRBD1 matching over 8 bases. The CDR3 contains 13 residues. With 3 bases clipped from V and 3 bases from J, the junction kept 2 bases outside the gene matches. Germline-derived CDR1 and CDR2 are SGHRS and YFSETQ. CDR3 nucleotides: TGCGCCAGCAGCTCGGGACAGGACTACGAGCAGTACTTC. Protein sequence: CASSSGQDYEQYF.

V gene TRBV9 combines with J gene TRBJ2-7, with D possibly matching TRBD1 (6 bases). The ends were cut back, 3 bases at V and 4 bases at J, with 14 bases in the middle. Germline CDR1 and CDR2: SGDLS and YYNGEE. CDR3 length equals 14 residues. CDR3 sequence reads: CASSAEDSQYEQYF. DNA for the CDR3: TGTGCCAGCAGCGCCGAGGACAGTCAATACGAGCAGTACTTC.

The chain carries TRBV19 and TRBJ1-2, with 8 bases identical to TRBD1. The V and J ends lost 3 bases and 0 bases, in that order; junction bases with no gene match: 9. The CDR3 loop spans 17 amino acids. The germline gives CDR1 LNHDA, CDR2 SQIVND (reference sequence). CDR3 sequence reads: CASSMYGTGPTNYGYTF. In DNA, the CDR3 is TGTGCCAGTAGTATGTATGGGACAGGACCCACTAACTATGGCTACACCTTC.

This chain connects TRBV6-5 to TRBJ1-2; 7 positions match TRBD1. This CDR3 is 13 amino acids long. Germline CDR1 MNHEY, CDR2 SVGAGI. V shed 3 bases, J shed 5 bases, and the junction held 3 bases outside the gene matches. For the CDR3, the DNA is TGTGCCAGCAGTTATGAGGGGGCTTATGGCTACACCTTC. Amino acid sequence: CASSYEGAYGYTF.

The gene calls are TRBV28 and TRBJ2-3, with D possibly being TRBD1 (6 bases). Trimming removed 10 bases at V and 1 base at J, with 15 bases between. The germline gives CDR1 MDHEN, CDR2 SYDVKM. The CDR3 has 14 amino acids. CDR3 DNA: TGTGCCATCAAGCAGGGGTCAGGCACAGATACGCAGTATTTT. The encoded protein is CAIKQGSGTDTQYF. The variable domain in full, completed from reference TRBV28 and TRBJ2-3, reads DVKVTQSSRYLVKRTGEKVFLECVQDMDHENMFWYRQDPGLGLRLIYFSYDVKMKEKGDIPEGYSVSREKKERFSLILESASTNQTSMYLCAIKQGSGTDTQYFGPGTRLTVL.

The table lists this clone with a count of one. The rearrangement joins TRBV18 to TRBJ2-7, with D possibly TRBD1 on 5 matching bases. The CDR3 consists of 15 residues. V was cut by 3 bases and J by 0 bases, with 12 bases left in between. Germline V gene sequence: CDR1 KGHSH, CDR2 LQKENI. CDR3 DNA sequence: TGTGCCAGCTCACCCCCCTCCCAGGGCTCCTACGAGCAGTACTTC. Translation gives CASSPPSQGSYEQYF.

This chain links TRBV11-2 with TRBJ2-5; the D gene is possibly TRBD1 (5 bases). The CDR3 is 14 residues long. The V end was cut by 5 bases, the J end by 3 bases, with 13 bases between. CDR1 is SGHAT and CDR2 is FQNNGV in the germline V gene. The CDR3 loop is CASSQRTHKETQYF. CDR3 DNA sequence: TGTGCCAGCAGCCAACGGACACACAAAGAGACCCAGTACTTC.

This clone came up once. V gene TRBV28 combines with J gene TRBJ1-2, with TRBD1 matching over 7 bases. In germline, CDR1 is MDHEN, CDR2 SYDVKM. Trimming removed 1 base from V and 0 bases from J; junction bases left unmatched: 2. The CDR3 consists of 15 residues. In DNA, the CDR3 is TGTGCCAGCAGTTTATCCCAGGGGGCTAACTATGGCTACACCTTC. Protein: CASSLSQGANYGYTF.

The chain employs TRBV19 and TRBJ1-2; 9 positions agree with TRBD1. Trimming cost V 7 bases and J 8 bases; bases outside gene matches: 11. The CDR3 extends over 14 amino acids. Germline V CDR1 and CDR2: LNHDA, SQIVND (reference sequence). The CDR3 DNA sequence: TGTGCCAGTAAGGGGGACAGGGTCAATCGGGGCTACACCTTC. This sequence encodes CASKGDRVNRGYTF.

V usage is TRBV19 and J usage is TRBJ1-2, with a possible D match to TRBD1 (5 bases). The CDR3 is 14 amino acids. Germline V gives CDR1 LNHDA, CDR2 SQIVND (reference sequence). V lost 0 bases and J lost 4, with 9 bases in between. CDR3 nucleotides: TGTGCCAGTAGTATAGACCAGGGACTCTATGGCTACACCTTC. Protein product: CASSIDQGLYGYTF.

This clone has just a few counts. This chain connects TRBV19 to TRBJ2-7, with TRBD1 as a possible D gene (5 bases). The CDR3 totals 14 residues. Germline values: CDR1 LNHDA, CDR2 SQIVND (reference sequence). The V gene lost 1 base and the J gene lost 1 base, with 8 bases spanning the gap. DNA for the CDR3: TGTGCCAGTAGTATAGGCCGACAGTCCTACGAGCAGTACTTC. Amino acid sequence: CASSIGRQSYEQYF. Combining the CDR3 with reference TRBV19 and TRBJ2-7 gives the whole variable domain DGGITQSPKYLFRKEGQNVTLSCEQNLNHDAMYWYRQDPGQGLRLIYYSQIVNDFQKGDIAEGYSVSREKKESFPLTVTSAQKNPTAFYLCASSIGRQSYEQYFGPGTRLTVT.

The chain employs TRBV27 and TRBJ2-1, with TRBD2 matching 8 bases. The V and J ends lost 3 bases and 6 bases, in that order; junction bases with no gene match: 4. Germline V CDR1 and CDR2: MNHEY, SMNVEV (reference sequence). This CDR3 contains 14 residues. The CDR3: CASSFPGGPNEQFF. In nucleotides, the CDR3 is TGTGCCAGCAGTTTCCCGGGAGGGCCCAATGAGCAGTTCTTC.

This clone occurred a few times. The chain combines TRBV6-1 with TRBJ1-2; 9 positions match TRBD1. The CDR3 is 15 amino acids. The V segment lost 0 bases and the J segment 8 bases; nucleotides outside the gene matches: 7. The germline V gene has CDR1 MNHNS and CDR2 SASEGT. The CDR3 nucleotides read TGTGCCAGCAGTGAAGCAGGGACAGGGAGAAACGGCTACACCTTC. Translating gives CASSEAGTGRNGYTF.

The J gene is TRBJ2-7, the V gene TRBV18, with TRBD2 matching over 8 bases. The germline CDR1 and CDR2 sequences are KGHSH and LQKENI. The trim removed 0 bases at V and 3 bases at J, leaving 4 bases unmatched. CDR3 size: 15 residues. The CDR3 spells CASSPPSGDRYEQYF. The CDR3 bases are TGTGCCAGCTCACCACCTAGCGGGGACCGCTACGAGCAGTACTTC. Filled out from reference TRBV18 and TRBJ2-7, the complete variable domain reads NAGVMQNPRHLVRRRGQEARLRCSPMKGHSHVYWYRQLPEEGLKFMVYLQKENIIDESGMPKERFSAEFPKEGPSILRIQQVVRGDSAAYFCASSPPSGDRYEQYFGPGTRLTVT.

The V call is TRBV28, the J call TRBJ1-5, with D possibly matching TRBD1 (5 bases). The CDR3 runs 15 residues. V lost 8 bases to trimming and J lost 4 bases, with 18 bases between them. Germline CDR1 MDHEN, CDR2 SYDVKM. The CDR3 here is CASATWTILNQPQHF. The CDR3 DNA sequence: TGTGCCAGCGCGACTTGGACAATCCTAAATCAGCCCCAGCATTTT.

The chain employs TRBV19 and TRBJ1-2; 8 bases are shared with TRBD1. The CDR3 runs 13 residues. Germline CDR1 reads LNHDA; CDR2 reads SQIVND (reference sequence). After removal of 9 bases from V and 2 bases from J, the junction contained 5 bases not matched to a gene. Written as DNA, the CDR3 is TGTGCCAGCCAGGGGGCCATGAACTATGGCTACACCTTC. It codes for CASQGAMNYGYTF. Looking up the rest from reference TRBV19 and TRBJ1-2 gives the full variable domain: DGGITQSPKYLFRKEGQNVTLSCEQNLNHDAMYWYRQDPGQGLRLIYYSQIVNDFQKGDIAEGYSVSREKKESFPLTVTSAQKNPTAFYLCASQGAMNYGYTFGSGTRLTVV.

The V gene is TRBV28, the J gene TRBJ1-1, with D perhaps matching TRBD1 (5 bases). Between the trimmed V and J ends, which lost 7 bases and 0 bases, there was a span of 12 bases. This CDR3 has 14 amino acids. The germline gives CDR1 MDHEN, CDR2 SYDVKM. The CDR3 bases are TGTGCCAGCAACACAGACAGCCTGAACACTGAAGCTTTCTTT. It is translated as CASNTDSLNTEAFF.

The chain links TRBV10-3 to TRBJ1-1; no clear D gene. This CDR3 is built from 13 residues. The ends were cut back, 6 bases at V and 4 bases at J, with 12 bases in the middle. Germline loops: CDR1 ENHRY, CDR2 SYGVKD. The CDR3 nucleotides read TGTGCCATCAGACTTGGTGAGAGCACTGAAGCTTTCTTT. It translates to CAIRLGESTEAFF.

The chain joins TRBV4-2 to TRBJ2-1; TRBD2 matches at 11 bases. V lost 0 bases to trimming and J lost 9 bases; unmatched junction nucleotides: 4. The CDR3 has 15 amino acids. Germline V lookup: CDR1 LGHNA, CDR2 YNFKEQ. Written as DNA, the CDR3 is TGTGCCAGCAGCCAAGAGCTAGCGGGAGGTGGTGAGCAGTTCTTC. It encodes CASSQELAGGGEQFF.

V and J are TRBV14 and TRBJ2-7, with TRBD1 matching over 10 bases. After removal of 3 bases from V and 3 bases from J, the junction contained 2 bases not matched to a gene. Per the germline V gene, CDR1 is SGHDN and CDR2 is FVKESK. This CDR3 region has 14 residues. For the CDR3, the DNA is TGTGCCAGCAGCCATCGGACAGGGGGCTACGAGCAGTACTTC. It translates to CASSHRTGGYEQYF.

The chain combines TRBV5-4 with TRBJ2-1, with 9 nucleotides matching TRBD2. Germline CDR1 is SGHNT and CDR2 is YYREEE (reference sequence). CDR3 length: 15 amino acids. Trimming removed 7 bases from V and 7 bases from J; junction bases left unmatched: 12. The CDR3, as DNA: TGTGCCAGCGGCAGCGGGGGGCGCTATCTTAATGAGCAGTTCTTC. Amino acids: CASGSGGRYLNEQFF.

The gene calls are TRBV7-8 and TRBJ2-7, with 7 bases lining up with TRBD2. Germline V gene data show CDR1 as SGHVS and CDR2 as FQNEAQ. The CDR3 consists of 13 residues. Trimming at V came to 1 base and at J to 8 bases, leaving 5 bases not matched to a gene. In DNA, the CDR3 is TGTGCCAGCAGCTTAGATTGGCGGGAGCAGCAGTACTTC. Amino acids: CASSLDWREQQYF.

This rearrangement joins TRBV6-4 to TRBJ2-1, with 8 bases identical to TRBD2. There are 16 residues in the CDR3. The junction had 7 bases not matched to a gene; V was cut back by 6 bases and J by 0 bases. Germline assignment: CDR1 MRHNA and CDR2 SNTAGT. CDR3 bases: TGTGCCAGCAGGGTATCGGGGGGGGACTCCTACAATGAGCAGTTCTTC. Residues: CASRVSGGDSYNEQFF.